This TCR beta chain originates from a study of vaccination and CD4 T cells after COVID-19. Turning to the study itself: Collection of post-vaccine samples followed dose two by a median 72 days, spanning a range of 14 to 241. Overlapping spike peptides of SARS-CoV-2, HCoV-NL63, HCoV-OC43 and HCoV-229E stimulated the cells.

With the Oncomine TCR Beta short-read assay, DNA from cultured CD4+ T cells was sequenced. TCRdb used MiXCR to reprocess the PCR reads, holding one entry per CDR3 protein. The sample carries 15,000 to 20,000 distinct CDR3 sequences, 43% recorded once. Treatment meaning: roughly 11-day PBMC culture with coronavirus spike peptide pools or control peptides (ViraFEST assay). Comment on this clonotype: As yet, its antigen is unknown.

This CDR3 spans 16 amino acids. V was trimmed by 2 bases and J by 2 bases, leaving 16 bases between them. Per germline, CDR1 MNHEY and CDR2 SVGEGT. The clonotype originates from a human donor who had recovered from COVID-19. This sequence joins TRBV6-2 or TRBV6-3 and TRBJ2-7; D possibly corresponds to TRBD2 (6 bases). Sample: CD4+ T cells from blood, cultured in vitro, taken after SARS-CoV-2 vaccination. CDR3 sequence reads: CASSYESGDLAYEQYF. CDR3 nucleotides: TGTGCCAGCAGTTACGAATCGGGGGACCTAGCCTACGAGCAGTACTTC.